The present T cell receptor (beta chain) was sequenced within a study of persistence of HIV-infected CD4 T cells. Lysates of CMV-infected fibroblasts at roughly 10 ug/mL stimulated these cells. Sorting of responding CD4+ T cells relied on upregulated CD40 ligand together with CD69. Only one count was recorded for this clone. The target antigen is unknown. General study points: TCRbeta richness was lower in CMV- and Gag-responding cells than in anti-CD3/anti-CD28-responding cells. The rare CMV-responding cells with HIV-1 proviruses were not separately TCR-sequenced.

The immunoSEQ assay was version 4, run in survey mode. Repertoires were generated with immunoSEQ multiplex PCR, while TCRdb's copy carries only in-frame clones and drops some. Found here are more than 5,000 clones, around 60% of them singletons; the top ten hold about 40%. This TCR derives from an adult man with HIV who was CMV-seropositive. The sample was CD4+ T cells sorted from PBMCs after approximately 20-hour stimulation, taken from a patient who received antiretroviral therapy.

The CDR3 DNA follows: TGTGCCAGCAGCTTAGCCCCCGGTGGCGGCGGCTACGAGCAGTACTTC. It yields the protein CASSLAPGGGGYEQYF. V usage is TRBV7-2 and J usage is TRBJ2-7; no definite D call. Germline-derived CDR1 and CDR2 are SGHTA and FQGNSA. The V gene lost 0 bases and the J gene lost 3 bases, with 15 bases spanning the gap. This CDR3 contains 16 residues. The variable domain in full, with the rest retrieved from reference TRBV7-2 and TRBJ2-7, is GAGVSQSPSNKVTEKGKDVELRCDPISGHTALYWYRQSLGQGLEFLIYFQGNSAPDKSGLPSDRFSAERTGGSVSTLTIQRTQQEDSAVYLCASSLAPGGGGYEQYFGPGTRLTVT.